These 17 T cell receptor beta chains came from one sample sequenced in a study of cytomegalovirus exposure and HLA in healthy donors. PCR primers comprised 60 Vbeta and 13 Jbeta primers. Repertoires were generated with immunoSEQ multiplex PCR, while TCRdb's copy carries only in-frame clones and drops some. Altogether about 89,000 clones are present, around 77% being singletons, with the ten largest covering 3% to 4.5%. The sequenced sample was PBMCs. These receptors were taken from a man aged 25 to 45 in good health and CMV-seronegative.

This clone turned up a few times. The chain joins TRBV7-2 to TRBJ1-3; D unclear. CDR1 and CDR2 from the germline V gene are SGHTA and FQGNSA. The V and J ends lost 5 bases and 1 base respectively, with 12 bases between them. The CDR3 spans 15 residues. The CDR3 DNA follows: TGTGCCAGCAGCACATACAGCTATTCTGGAAACACCATATATTTT. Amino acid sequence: CASSTYSYSGNTIYF.

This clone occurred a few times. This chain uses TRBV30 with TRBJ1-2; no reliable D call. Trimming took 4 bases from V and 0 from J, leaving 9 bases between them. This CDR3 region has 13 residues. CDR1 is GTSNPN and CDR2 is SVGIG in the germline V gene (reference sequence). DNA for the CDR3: TGTGCCTGGAACACCGAAGCTAACTATGGCTACACCTTC. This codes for CAWNTEANYGYTF.

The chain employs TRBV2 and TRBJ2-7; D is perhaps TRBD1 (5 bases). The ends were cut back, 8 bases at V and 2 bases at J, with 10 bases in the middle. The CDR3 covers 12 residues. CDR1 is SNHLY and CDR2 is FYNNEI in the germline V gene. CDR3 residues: CASCDSAYEQYF. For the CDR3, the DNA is TGTGCCAGCTGCGACAGTGCCTACGAGCAGTACTTC.

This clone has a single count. The CDR3 protein is CASSFGTGAQRSEKLFF. The CDR3 DNA follows: TGCGCCAGCAGCTTCGGGACAGGGGCCCAAAGGTCTGAAAAACTGTTTTTT. The chain employs TRBV5-1 and TRBJ1-4; TRBD1 matches 10 bases. Trimming removed 2 bases from V and 7 bases from J; junction bases left unmatched: 11. The CDR3 length is 17 residues. Germline CDR1 SGHRS, CDR2 YFSETQ.

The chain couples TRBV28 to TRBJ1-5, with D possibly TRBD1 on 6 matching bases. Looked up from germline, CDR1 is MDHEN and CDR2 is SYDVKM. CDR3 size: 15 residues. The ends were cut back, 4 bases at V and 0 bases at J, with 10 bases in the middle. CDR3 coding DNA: TGTGCCAGCAGTTCACAGGGAATTAGCAATCAGCCCCAGCATTTT. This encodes CASSSQGISNQPQHF.

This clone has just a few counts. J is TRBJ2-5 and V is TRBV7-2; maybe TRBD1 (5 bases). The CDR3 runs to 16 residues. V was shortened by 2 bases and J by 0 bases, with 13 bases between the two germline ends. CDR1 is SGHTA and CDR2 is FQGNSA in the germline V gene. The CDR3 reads CASSLQGAPYQETQYF. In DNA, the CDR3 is TGTGCCAGCAGCTTACAAGGGGCCCCGTACCAAGAGACCCAGTACTTC.

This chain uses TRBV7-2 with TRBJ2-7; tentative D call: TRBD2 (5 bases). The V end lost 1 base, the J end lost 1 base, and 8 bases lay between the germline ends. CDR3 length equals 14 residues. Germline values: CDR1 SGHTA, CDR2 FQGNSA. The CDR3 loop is CASSLVEGSYEQYF. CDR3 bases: TGTGCCAGCAGCTTAGTCGAGGGTTCCTACGAGCAGTACTTC.

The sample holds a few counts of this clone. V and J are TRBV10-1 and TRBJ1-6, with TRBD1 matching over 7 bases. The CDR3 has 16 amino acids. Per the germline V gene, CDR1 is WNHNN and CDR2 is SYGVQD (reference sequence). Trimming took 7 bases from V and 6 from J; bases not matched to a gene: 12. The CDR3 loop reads CASNAQGELTNSPLHF. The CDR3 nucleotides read TGCGCCAGCAATGCCCAGGGGGAGCTTACTAATTCACCCCTCCACTTT.

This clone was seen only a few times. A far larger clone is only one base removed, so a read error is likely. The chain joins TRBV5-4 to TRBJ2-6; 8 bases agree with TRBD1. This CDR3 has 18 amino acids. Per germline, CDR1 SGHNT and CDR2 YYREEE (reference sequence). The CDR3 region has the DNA TGCGCCAGCAGCCAAAAAAGGACAGGGTTGAGGGGGGCCAACGGCCTGACTTTC. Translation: CASSQKRTGLRGANGLTF.

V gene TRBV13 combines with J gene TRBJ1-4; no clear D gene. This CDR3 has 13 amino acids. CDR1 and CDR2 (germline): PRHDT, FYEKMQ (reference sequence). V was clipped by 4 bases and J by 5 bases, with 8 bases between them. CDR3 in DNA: TGTGCCAGCAGCTCTTCCTTCAATGAAAAACTGTTTTTT. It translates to CASSSSFNEKLFF.

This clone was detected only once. The CDR3 sequence is CASSTGGGQPQHF. CDR3 sequence (DNA): TGTGCCAGCAGCACAGGGGGCGGTCAGCCCCAGCATTTT. The chain couples TRBV28 to TRBJ1-5, with TRBD1 matching over 9 bases. CDR3 length: 13 residues. The V gene's germline CDR1 is MDHEN and CDR2 SYDVKM. V lost 6 bases, J lost 6 bases, and 3 bases stayed unmatched.

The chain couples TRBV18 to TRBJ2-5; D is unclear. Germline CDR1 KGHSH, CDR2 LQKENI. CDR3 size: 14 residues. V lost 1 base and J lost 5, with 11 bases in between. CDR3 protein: CASSPLAAGETQYF. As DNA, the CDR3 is TGTGCCAGCTCACCACTGGCAGCCGGGGAGACCCAGTACTTC.

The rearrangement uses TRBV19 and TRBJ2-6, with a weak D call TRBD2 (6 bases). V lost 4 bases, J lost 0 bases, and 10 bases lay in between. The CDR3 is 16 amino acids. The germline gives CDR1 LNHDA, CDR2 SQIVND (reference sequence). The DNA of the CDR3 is TGTGCCAGTAGTAGGGACGGGAGCTCTGGGGCCAACGTCCTGACTTTC. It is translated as CASSRDGSSGANVLTF.

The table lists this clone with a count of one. For the CDR3, the DNA is TGTGCCAGCAGCCAACAGGGTGACACTGAAGCTTTCTTT. This sequence encodes CASSQQGDTEAFF. The rearrangement links TRBV7-2 to TRBJ1-1, with TRBD1 as a possible D gene (6 bases). CDR3 length equals 13 residues. Trimming cost V 5 bases and J 3 bases, with 10 bases left between them. CDR1 and CDR2 (germline): SGHTA, FQGNSA.

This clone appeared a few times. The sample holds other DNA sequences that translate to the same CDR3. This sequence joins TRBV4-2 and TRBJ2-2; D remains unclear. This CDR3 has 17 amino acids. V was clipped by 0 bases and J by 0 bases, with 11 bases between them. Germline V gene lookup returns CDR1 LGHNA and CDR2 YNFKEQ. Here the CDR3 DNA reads TGTGCCAGCAGCCAAGATCTGGGCCGGACGAACACCGGGGAGCTGTTTTTT. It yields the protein CASSQDLGRTNTGELFF.

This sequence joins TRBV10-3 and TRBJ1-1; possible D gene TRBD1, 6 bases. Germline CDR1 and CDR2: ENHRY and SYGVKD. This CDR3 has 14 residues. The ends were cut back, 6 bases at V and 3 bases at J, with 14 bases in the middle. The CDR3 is CAIRGTGIDTEAFF. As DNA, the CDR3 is TGTGCCATCAGGGGCACAGGGATCGACACTGAAGCTTTCTTT.

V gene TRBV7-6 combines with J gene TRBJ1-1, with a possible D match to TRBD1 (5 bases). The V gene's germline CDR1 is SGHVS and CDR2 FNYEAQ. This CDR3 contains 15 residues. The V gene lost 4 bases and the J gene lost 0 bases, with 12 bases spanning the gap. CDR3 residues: CASSSVGGMNTEAFF. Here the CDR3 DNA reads TGTGCCAGCAGCTCCGTGGGGGGAATGAACACTGAAGCTTTCTTT.